The source of this T cell receptor (beta chain) is a study of T cell responses to AZD1222 COVID-19 vaccine. General study results and limits: Donors, mostly white British, included more females; clonal diversity was possibly underestimated.

Here immunoSEQ multiplex PCR was the method, and the copy in TCRdb shows in-frame clones only, minus some. The sample has around 44,000 clones, 80% to 90% seen once. This clone was found a few times. Its antigen remains unidentified. The CDR3 length is 16 residues. The chain joins TRBV7-5 to TRBJ1-2. TRBV7-5 has pseudogene status. This receptor was obtained from an adult who received the AZD1222 COVID-19 vaccine. The sequencing used peripheral blood, collected 28 days after the second AZD1222 dose. As DNA, the CDR3 is TGTGCCAGAAGCTTAGCACCTCCGGGACCGGTCTATGGCTACACCTTC. Protein: CARSLAPPGPVYGYTF.